The 27 T cell receptor beta chains listed next were all sequenced from one sample in a study of cytotoxic CD8 clonotypes in ibrutinib-treated CLL (dated by TCRdb to the early 2020s). The time point tag for this specimen amounts to: about a year on ibrutinib. The library was produced with the immunoSEQ multiplex PCR assay. Here the immuneACCESS table is served through TCRdb, limited to in-frame sequences with V and J called. Missing clones are a known gap in these copies; in checked studies unresolved V genes cover under half, and the rest lacks a known reason. Counted in this sample were under 200,000 clones; roughly 86% of them appeared once. The top ten hold roughly 1.9% of the sample. Sequences were derived from PBMCs, sampled after 12 months of ibrutinib treatment. These receptors originate from a human donor with chronic lymphocytic leukemia.

The J gene is TRBJ2-1, the V gene TRBV7-2; D is ambiguous. V was trimmed by 1 base and J by 9 bases, leaving 7 bases between them. The CDR3 is 12 amino acids. The V gene's germline CDR1 is SGHTA and CDR2 FQGNSA. The CDR3 DNA reads as TGTGCCAGCAGCTTAGACTTAGGTGAGCAGTTCTTC. Translating gives CASSLDLGEQFF.

This clone was seen more than once but under ten times. The gene calls are TRBV30 and TRBJ1-4; D gene uncertain. Germline V gives CDR1 GTSNPN, CDR2 SVGIG (reference sequence). V lost 5 bases and J lost 12, with 13 bases in between. The length of the CDR3 is 11 residues. CDR3: CAWQWKGQLFF. The CDR3 DNA reads as TGTGCCTGGCAATGGAAGGGTCAACTGTTTTTT.

V is TRBV7-3 and J is TRBJ2-7; TRBD2 matches 8 bases. The germline gives CDR1 SGHTA, CDR2 FQGTGA. The CDR3 has 16 residues. Trimming took 4 bases from V and 0 from J; bases not matched to a gene: 8. DNA for the CDR3: TGTGCCAGCAGCTCTTCCGGGACTAGAAACTCCTACGAGCAGTACTTC. Translating it yields CASSSSGTRNSYEQYF.

In this sample, this clone turned up once. This sequence joins TRBV5-1 and TRBJ2-3; 9 positions match TRBD2. J lost 8 bases, V lost 3 bases, and 4 bases had no gene match. CDR1 SGHRS and CDR2 YFSETQ come from the germline V gene. CDR3 length: 13 amino acids. CDR3 nucleotides: TGCGCCAGCAGCTCTATAGCGGGAGCTACGCAGTATTTT. Encoded protein: CASSSIAGATQYF.

The chain combines TRBV4-2 with TRBJ2-1, with unresolved D. CDR1 and CDR2 (germline): LGHNA, YNFKEQ. With 0 bases removed from V and 8 bases from J, the gap between germline ends came to 8 bases. This CDR3 spans 13 amino acids. In nucleotides, the CDR3 is TGTGCCAGCAGCCAAGAGTCCCAGTATGAGCAGTTCTTC. It is translated as CASSQESQYEQFF.

Concerning this clone itself: Other DNA sequences in this specimen translate into the identical CDR3. The CDR3: CASGPDPTGNYGYTF. CDR3 in DNA: TGCGCCAGCGGCCCGGACCCTACAGGAAACTATGGCTACACCTTC. The chain couples TRBV5-1 to TRBJ1-2; tentatively, D is TRBD1 (5 bases). The CDR3 has 15 amino acids. Trimming stripped 7 bases from V and 2 bases from J, with 18 bases between. Germline values: CDR1 SGHRS, CDR2 YFSETQ.

The V call is TRBV27, the J call TRBJ2-5; 9 nucleotides line up with TRBD2. V was clipped by 6 bases and J by 3 bases; unmatched bases: 11. Germline V lookup: CDR1 MNHEY, CDR2 SMNVEV (reference sequence). The CDR3 is 16 amino acids. CDR3 loop: CASSRRVAGEEETQYF. Here the CDR3 DNA reads TGTGCCAGCAGCCGAAGAGTAGCGGGAGAGGAAGAGACCCAGTACTTC.

This chain's CDR3 is CASSGPGTESTDTQYF. CDR3 in DNA: TGTGCCAGCAGTGGCCCCGGGACAGAAAGCACAGATACGCAGTATTTT. The rearrangement links TRBV4-2 to TRBJ2-3; 7 bases agree with TRBD1. CDR1 is LGHNA, CDR2 YNFKEQ, per germline. CDR3 length: 16 residues. After removal of 6 bases from V and 0 bases from J, the junction contained 9 bases not matched to a gene.

The rearrangement links TRBV5-1 to TRBJ1-4, with no clear D. Looked up from germline, CDR1 is SGHRS and CDR2 is YFSETQ. This CDR3 spans 15 amino acids. The V and J ends lost 0 bases and 2 bases respectively, with 8 bases between them. CDR3 nucleotides: TGCGCCAGCAGCTTGGGGGCTGGCACTAATGAAAAACTGTTTTTT. Protein product: CASSLGAGTNEKLFF.

This clone is a singleton in its sample. The CDR3 sequence: CASSLFKGGFTEAFF. DNA for the CDR3: TGTGCCAGCAGTTTATTTAAGGGAGGGTTCACTGAAGCTTTCTTT. The chain employs TRBV28 and TRBJ1-1; D is uncertain. V was shortened by 1 base and J by 4 bases, with 13 bases between the two germline ends. CDR3 length: 15 amino acids. The germline CDR1 and CDR2 sequences are MDHEN and SYDVKM. Full variable domain (remainder filled in from reference TRBV28 and TRBJ1-1): DVKVTQSSRYLVKRTGEKVFLECVQDMDHENMFWYRQDPGLGLRLIYFSYDVKMKEKGDIPEGYSVSREKKERFSLILESASTNQTSMYLCASSLFKGGFTEAFFGQGTRLTVV.

V and J are TRBV30 and TRBJ2-3; maybe TRBD1 (6 bases). The V end lost 4 bases, the J end lost 4 bases, and 18 bases lay between the germline ends. The CDR3 has 15 residues. Germline assignment: CDR1 GTSNPN and CDR2 SVGIG (reference sequence). CDR3 bases: TGTGCCTGGAAATTACTAACAGGGCTCGCAGATACGCAGTATTTT. This translates into CAWKLLTGLADTQYF.

This chain connects TRBV18 to TRBJ1-1; D is uncertain. Trimming removed 3 bases at V and 7 bases at J, with 12 bases between. Germline CDR1 and CDR2: KGHSH and LQKENI. The CDR3 has 13 amino acids. The CDR3 region is CASSPQDGYEAFF. Here the CDR3 DNA reads TGTGCCAGCTCACCTCAGGACGGATATGAAGCTTTCTTT.

The CDR3: CASSNPTSGRYEQYF. The CDR3 nucleotides are TGCGCCAGCAGCAATCCGACTAGCGGGAGATACGAGCAGTACTTC. This sequence joins TRBV5-1 and TRBJ2-7, with 12 bases identical to TRBD2. Germline assignment: CDR1 SGHRS and CDR2 YFSETQ. CDR3 length: 15 amino acids. With 4 bases clipped from V and 4 bases from J, the junction kept 6 bases outside the gene matches.

The gene calls are TRBV7-3 and TRBJ2-3; D possibly corresponds to TRBD2 (5 bases). Trimming left V 5 bases short and J 8 bases short, with 20 bases between. The CDR3 runs 15 residues. CDR1 and CDR2 from the germline V gene are SGHTA and FQGTGA. The chain's CDR3 is CASSPTSGSGGTQYF. CDR3 coding DNA: TGTGCCAGCAGCCCTACATCGGGGTCGGGTGGTACGCAGTATTTT.

The chain carries TRBV6-4 and TRBJ1-4, with 7 bases fitting TRBD1. With V trimmed by 6 bases and J by 8 bases, 9 bases remained unmatched. CDR1 is MRHNA, CDR2 SNTAGT, per germline. The CDR3 runs 14 residues. The CDR3 bases are TGTGCCAGCAGCCAAGACAGGGCATCAGAAAAACTGTTTTTT. Translating it yields CASSQDRASEKLFF.

J is TRBJ2-4 and V is TRBV2, with D maybe TRBD2 (5 bases). The CDR3 loop spans 14 amino acids. With 6 bases removed from V and 4 bases from J, the gap between germline ends came to 13 bases. The V gene's germline CDR1 is SNHLY and CDR2 FYNNEI. The CDR3: CASSTGRTKNIQYF. The CDR3 DNA reads TGTGCCAGCAGCACTGGACGGACTAAAAACATTCAGTACTTC.

V gene TRBV4-3 combines with J gene TRBJ2-1; 14 bases are a match to TRBD2. V shed 4 bases and J 6 bases; nucleotides not matched to a gene: 2. Germline assignment: CDR1 LGHNA and CDR2 YSLEER. The CDR3 has 15 residues. This CDR3 reads CASSPGTSGGNEQFF. CDR3 sequence (DNA): TGCGCCAGCAGCCCGGGGACTAGCGGGGGCAATGAGCAGTTCTTC.

This clone has only a few counts. CDR3 residues: CSVAGTVPEAFF. The CDR3 DNA is TGCAGCGTCGCCGGGACGGTACCTGAAGCTTTCTTT. The V call is TRBV29-1, the J call TRBJ1-1; D possibly corresponds to TRBD1 (5 bases). Trimming took 6 bases from V and 6 from J, leaving 14 bases between them. Germline CDR1 reads SQVTM; CDR2 reads ANQGSEA. The CDR3 runs to 12 residues.

This sequence joins TRBV10-1 and TRBJ2-7, with D unclear. Trimming took 7 bases from V and 4 from J, leaving 20 bases between them. Germline lookup yields CDR1 WNHNN and CDR2 SYGVQD (reference sequence). The CDR3 has 15 residues. The CDR3 coding sequence is TGCGCCAGCAATAAACGTCGGATAGGCCCTTACGAGCAGTACTTC. Residues: CASNKRRIGPYEQYF.

The chain recombines TRBV27 with TRBJ1-2; TRBD1 matches 9 bases. Germline V CDR1 and CDR2: MNHEY, SMNVEV (reference sequence). After removal of 8 bases from V and 0 bases from J, the junction contained 10 bases not matched to a gene. The CDR3 is 16 residues long. The CDR3 sequence is CASGKQGALTNYGYTF. For the CDR3, the DNA is TGTGCCAGCGGTAAACAGGGGGCGCTGACTAACTATGGCTACACCTTC.

CDR3 DNA: TGCGCCAGCAGCCCACTAGTCTCGTACGAGCAGTACTTC. Protein sequence: CASSPLVSYEQYF. The rearrangement joins TRBV4-3 to TRBJ2-7, with D perhaps matching TRBD2 (5 bases). Trimming took off 4 bases at V and 4 bases at J, with 11 bases between the two ends. Germline CDR1 is LGHNA and CDR2 is YSLEER. The CDR3 has 13 residues.

The chain joins TRBV7-3 to TRBJ1-2, with 8 bases identical to TRBD1. Germline V lookup: CDR1 SGHTA, CDR2 FQGTGA. CDR3 length: 13 residues. Trimming at V came to 5 bases and at J to 7 bases, leaving 6 bases not matched to a gene. The CDR3 sequence is CASSGAGGFGYTF. In DNA, the CDR3 is TGTGCCAGCAGCGGGGCAGGGGGCTTTGGCTACACCTTC.

The rearrangement uses TRBV5-8 and TRBJ2-5; 7 bases line up with TRBD2. Looked up from germline, CDR1 is SGHTS and CDR2 is YDEGEE. CDR3 size: 12 residues. V lost 1 base, J lost 9 bases, and 3 bases stayed unmatched. CDR3 amino acids: CASSLWGGAQYF. In DNA, the CDR3 is TGTGCCAGCAGCTTGTGGGGGGGGGCCCAGTACTTC.

This rearrangement joins TRBV27 to TRBJ2-1, with a tentative D call TRBD2 (5 bases). CDR1 is MNHEY and CDR2 is SMNVEV in the germline V gene (reference sequence). Trimming left V 3 bases short and J 6 bases short, with 9 bases between. The CDR3 consists of 13 residues. CDR3 sequence: CASSFEGGNEQFF. The CDR3 nucleotides read TGTGCCAGCAGTTTTGAGGGCGGCAATGAGCAGTTCTTC.

V and J are TRBV18 and TRBJ2-1, with TRBD2 identical over 9 bases. V dropped 4 bases and J dropped 9; count of bases not matched to a gene: 10. This CDR3 has 15 residues. The germline V gene encodes CDR1 KGHSH and CDR2 LQKENI. CDR3: CASSLHAGGLGEQFF. CDR3 coding DNA: TGTGCCAGCTCACTACACGCGGGGGGGCTAGGTGAGCAGTTCTTC.

This chain uses TRBV30 with TRBJ2-2, with TRBD2 identical over 10 bases. Germline lookup yields CDR1 GTSNPN and CDR2 SVGIG (reference sequence). The length of the CDR3 is 16 residues. The V segment lost 5 bases and the J segment 6 bases; nucleotides outside the gene matches: 12. Here the CDR3 reads CAWVGVAGGVSGELFF. In DNA form, the CDR3 reads TGTGCCTGGGTAGGGGTAGCGGGGGGAGTCTCCGGGGAGCTGTTTTTT.

The chain couples TRBV19 to TRBJ2-3; TRBD2 is a possible D gene (6 bases). Trimming removed 6 bases from V and 5 bases from J, with 15 bases in between. This CDR3 spans 14 amino acids. The germline gives CDR1 LNHDA, CDR2 SQIVND (reference sequence). The CDR3 here is CASRRRGSQDTQYF. CDR3 DNA: TGTGCCAGTAGGAGGAGGGGTAGTCAAGATACGCAGTATTTT. Variable domain in full (rest from reference TRBV19 and TRBJ2-3): DGGITQSPKYLFRKEGQNVTLSCEQNLNHDAMYWYRQDPGQGLRLIYYSQIVNDFQKGDIAEGYSVSREKKESFPLTVTSAQKNPTAFYLCASRRRGSQDTQYFGPGTRLTVL.